This T cell receptor (beta chain) is from a study of OX40 agonist ivuxolimab in advanced cancers. As for the study in general: A mean age of approximately 60 years, range about 20 to 79, was recorded, and approximately 80% were male. Whole-study findings and limits: CD8+ T cells showed, on average, more clonal expansion than CD4+ cells. Doses of 0.1 to 3.0 mg/kg were accompanied by clonal expansion of CD4+ and CD8+ blood T cells by week 6.

Autoimmune disease history or systemic immunosuppression meant exclusion. This table comes from immunoSEQ multiplex PCR, and its TCRdb copy is limited to in-frame clones, with some not included. The sample consists of 20,000 or so clones, about 88% of them appearing once. A note on this clone: The antigen remains undetermined.

Germline V gene sequence: CDR1 SQVTM, CDR2 ANQGSEA. This CDR3 spans 14 amino acids. Between the trimmed V and J ends, which lost 6 bases and 6 bases, there was a span of 21 bases. The TCR sequence derives from an adult with an advanced solid tumor such as melanoma, head and neck, liver or kidney cancer. The specimen was CD4+ or CD8+ T cells sorted from blood, collected in a trial of the OX40 agonist ivuxolimab. The chain employs TRBV29-1 and TRBJ2-7, with D hard to call. The chain's CDR3 is CSVSTNQGWLEQYF. DNA of the CDR3: TGCAGCGTGTCAACTAATCAAGGATGGCTCGAGCAGTACTTC.